The 7 T cell receptor beta chains below all came from one sample that was sequenced in a study of T-cell reconstitution after alpha-beta-depleted transplantation in children. It was with unique molecular identifiers that the TCRbeta library was prepared. MiXCR, applied by TCRdb to the PCR reads, yields one record per CDR3 protein. The data show just over 950,000 distinct CDR3 sequences, about 31% seen once. The input for sequencing was PBMCs, mostly from graft donor cells, taken 360 days after TCRalphabeta/CD19-depleted stem cell transplant. Receptors originate from a boy under two years old who had a stem cell transplant for SCID, so the T cells may come from the graft donor.

This clonotype was recorded only once. V is TRBV29-1 and J is TRBJ2-3; tentatively, D is TRBD2 (5 bases). The germline CDR1 and CDR2 sequences are SQVTM and ANQGSEA. CDR3 length equals 13 residues. Trimming shortened V by 7 bases and J by 0 bases, and 11 bases separated the two germline ends. CDR3 region: CSAGMVSTDTQYF. The DNA for the CDR3 is TGCAGCGCCGGGATGGTGAGCACAGATACGCAGTATTTT.

J is TRBJ2-2 and V is TRBV27, with D perhaps TRBD1 (6 bases). Germline V CDR1 and CDR2: MNHEY, SMNVEV (reference sequence). This CDR3 has 15 amino acids. V was shortened by 10 bases and J by 3 bases, with 18 bases between the two germline ends. CDR3 sequence reads: CATRPTGGHTGELFF. The CDR3 coding sequence is TGTGCCACCAGACCGACAGGAGGCCACACCGGGGAGCTGTTTTTT.

This clonotype was picked up a small number of times. The chain is built from TRBV25-1 and TRBJ2-1, with a possible D match to TRBD1 (5 bases). The germline V and J ends were trimmed by 5 bases and 7 bases, with 18 bases remaining between them. There are 15 residues in the CDR3. CDR1 and CDR2 (germline): MGHDK, SYGVNS. The CDR3 DNA follows: TGTGCCAGCAGTCCCCGGCAGGGTTGGGATAATGAGCAGTTCTTC. The encoded protein is CASSPRQGWDNEQFF.

The V call is TRBV18, the J call TRBJ1-1; D unclear. Germline loops: CDR1 KGHSH, CDR2 LQKENI. This CDR3 is 12 amino acids long. V lost 5 bases to trimming and J lost 1 base, with 5 bases between them. CDR3 coding DNA: TGTGCCAGCTCATTCAAGAACACTGAAGCTTTCTTT. Its protein is CASSFKNTEAFF.

The CDR3 is CASKSRSGRQTQYF. DNA of the CDR3: TGTGCCAGCAAGTCCCGATCGGGTCGGCAGACCCAGTACTTC. V and J are TRBV6-1 and TRBJ2-5; D not resolved. Germline V gene sequence: CDR1 MNHNS, CDR2 SASEGT. The CDR3 contains 14 residues. Deletions cut 7 bases from V and 6 bases from J, with 18 bases between.

This clonotype was seen a few times. The rearrangement uses TRBV5-4 and TRBJ1-1; D is undetermined. V was clipped by 4 bases and J by 8 bases, with 9 bases between them. Germline lookup yields CDR1 SGHNT and CDR2 YYREEE (reference sequence). The CDR3 contains 11 residues. CDR3 amino acids: CASSAGVEAFF. CDR3 nucleotide sequence: TGTGCCAGCAGCGCGGGAGTAGAAGCTTTCTTT.

This rearrangement joins TRBV6-2 or TRBV6-3 to TRBJ2-1; 8 positions match TRBD1. There are 15 residues in the CDR3. CDR1 is MNHEY, CDR2 SVGEGT, per germline. J gave up 7 bases and V 6 bases, and 11 bases lay outside the gene matches. The CDR3 region has the DNA TGTGCCAGCAGGCCCCGGGGACAGGTAAATAATGAGCAGTTCTTC. As protein: CASRPRGQVNNEQFF.